This T cell receptor (beta chain) was observed in a study of vaccination and CD4 T cells after COVID-19. Looking at the study overall: Cultures designated as controls were supplied with a CEFX pool, an HIV-1 Nef pool, or no peptide.

Unmatched junction bases numbered 10, after V lost 3 bases and J lost 7 bases. Germline values: CDR1 MDHEN, CDR2 SYDVKM. The CDR3 sequence is 16 residues long. Documented treatment: approximately 10-day PBMC culture with coronavirus spike peptide pools or control peptides (ViraFEST assay). Cultures got half-medium changes with IL-2 on days 3 and 7. As to this clonotype: Its matching antigen is unknown.

Once obtained from cultured CD4+ T cells, the DNA was sequenced using the Oncomine TCR Beta short-read assay. Investigators obtained genomic DNA by extraction from cultured CD4+ T cells. Each CDR3 protein gets one entry after TCRdb re-called the PCR reads with MiXCR. The repertoire holds 15,000 to 25,000 distinct CDR3 sequences, with more than 45% as singletons. Findings and caveats of the study: Reactive clone data from convalescent patients indicated a median of roughly 90% appearing only post-vaccination.

The genes are TRBV28 and TRBJ1-2; the match to TRBD1 covers 11 bases. The sample taken for sequencing was CD4+ T cells from blood, cultured in vitro. The TCR sequence derives from a human donor who had recovered from COVID-19. The CDR3 region has the DNA TGTGCCAGCAGTTTCGGAGGACAGGGGGCGCGAAGTGGCTACACCTTC. Amino acids: CASSFGGQGARSGYTF.